The rows below give T cell receptor beta chains drawn from one sample of a study of T-cell reconstitution after alpha-beta-depleted transplantation in children. MiXCR was run by TCRdb on the PCR reads, yielding one entry per CDR3 protein. Of 300,000 to 400,000 distinct CDR3 sequences listed, about 17% were seen once; the top ten hold approximately 38%. Material: PBMCs, mostly from graft donor cells, obtained 360 days after TCRalphabeta/CD19-depleted stem cell transplant. The receptors were sampled from a male patient aged 2-9 years who had a stem cell transplant for acute lymphoblastic leukemia, so the T cells may come from the graft donor. Both conserved end residues are part of each CDR3. The D gene is left open where the match is weak. The size of a clone is reported for some rows only, either as once, few or many, or as a class for expanded clones.

CDR3 protein,CDR3 DNA,D gene,clone size,J gene,V gene
CASSLSPADRVQETQYF,TGTGCCAGCAGTTTATCGCCGGCGGACAGGGTTCAAGAGACCCAGTACTTC,TRBD1,.,TRBJ2-5,TRBV12-3/TRBV12-4
CSARGRPRGQSETQYF,TGCAGTGCTAGAGGGCGGCCAAGGGGTCAGTCCGAGACCCAGTACTTC,.,.,TRBJ2-5,TRBV20-1
CASSQDSGKQYF,TGTGCCAGCAGCCAGGATAGCGGGAAGCAGTACTTC,TRBD2,.,TRBJ2-7,TRBV12-3/TRBV12-4
CATSLGWEANTGELFF,TGTGCCACCTCCCTCGGGTGGGAGGCCAACACCGGGGAGCTGTTTTTT,.,few,TRBJ2-2,TRBV27
CAGGDYPNEQFF,TGTGCCGGGGGGGACTACCCCAATGAGCAGTTCTTC,TRBD2,.,TRBJ2-1,TRBV10-3
CASSGLAGSYPDTQYF,TGTGCCAGCAGTGGCCTAGCGGGGAGTTATCCAGATACGCAGTATTTT,TRBD2,.,TRBJ2-3,TRBV25-1
CASSLGIIGSNQPQHF,TGTGCCAGCAGTTTAGGGATTATTGGGAGCAATCAGCCCCAGCATTTT,.,few,TRBJ1-5,TRBV12-3/TRBV12-4
CASSYSMASGSLNEQFF,TGTGCCAGCAGTTACTCGATGGCTAGCGGGAGTTTGAATGAGCAGTTCTTC,TRBD2,few,TRBJ2-1,TRBV6-5
CASSLRGGGEQYF,TGTGCCAGCAGTTTAAGAGGGGGGGGCGAGCAGTACTTC,.,many,TRBJ2-7,TRBV12-3/TRBV12-4
CAIKGGPRGNEQFF,TGTGCCATCAAGGGAGGCCCCAGGGGAAATGAGCAGTTCTTC,.,.,TRBJ2-1,TRBV10-3
CASSFWGPNEQFF,TGTGCCAGCAGTTTTTGGGGGCCCAATGAGCAGTTCTTC,.,many,TRBJ2-1,TRBV27
CATSPDRPIYEQYF,TGTGCCACCAGCCCGGACAGACCTATCTACGAGCAGTACTTC,.,.,TRBJ2-7,TRBV15
CASSLAWERGHYEQYF,TGTGCCAGCAGCTTAGCGTGGGAACGCGGACACTACGAGCAGTACTTC,.,few,TRBJ2-7,TRBV7-2
CASRASPSYEQYF,TGTGCCAGCAGGGCTAGCCCCTCCTACGAGCAGTACTTC,.,few,TRBJ2-7,TRBV28
CSARGIAGGGVEQFF,TGCAGTGCTAGAGGCATAGCGGGAGGTGGAGTTGAGCAGTTCTTC,TRBD2,many,TRBJ2-1,TRBV20-1
CSVDPTGGQETQYF,TGCAGCGTAGACCCGACAGGGGGCCAAGAGACCCAGTACTTC,TRBD1,few,TRBJ2-5,TRBV29-1
CASSQELGDYYNEQFF,TGCGCCAGCAGCCAAGAGCTGGGGGACTACTACAATGAGCAGTTCTTC,TRBD2,.,TRBJ2-1,TRBV4-3
CASSDWVSANEKLFF,TGTGCCAGCAGTGACTGGGTCTCGGCCAATGAAAAACTGTTTTTT,.,few,TRBJ1-4,TRBV2
CASSAGTIWETQYF,TGCGCCAGCAGCGCCGGGACTATATGGGAGACCCAGTACTTC,TRBD2,few,TRBJ2-5,TRBV5-1
CASSLNRAHEQYF,TGTGCCAGCAGCTTAAACAGGGCCCACGAGCAGTACTTC,.,.,TRBJ2-7,TRBV7-2
CASTFTGGPSGANVLTF,TGTGCCAGTACGTTTACAGGGGGCCCTTCTGGGGCCAACGTCCTGACTTTC,TRBD1,.,TRBJ2-6,TRBV19
CASSFWGSTSGRDTTDTQYF,TGTGCCAGCAGTTTTTGGGGGTCGACTAGCGGGAGGGACACCACAGATACGCAGTATTTT,TRBD2,.,TRBJ2-3,TRBV28
CASSQVGGRGSEQFF,TGTGCCAGCAGCCAAGTAGGCGGGAGAGGGAGTGAGCAGTTCTTC,TRBD2,.,TRBJ2-1,TRBV4-2
CASGLVDRPEAFF,TGTGCTAGTGGTTTGGTGGACAGGCCTGAAGCTTTCTTT,TRBD1,.,TRBJ1-1,TRBV12-5
CASRENDREENTIYF,TGTGCCAGCAGAGAAAATGACAGGGAGGAAAACACCATATATTTT,TRBD1,many,TRBJ1-3,TRBV6-1
CASRQGDGGTEAFF,TGTGCCAGCAGACAGGGGGATGGCGGCACTGAAGCTTTCTTT,TRBD1,many,TRBJ1-1,TRBV28
CASREAGRTGELFF,TGTGCCAGCAGGGAGGCAGGGAGGACCGGGGAGCTGTTTTTT,.,.,TRBJ2-2,TRBV6-1
CATTSWGRSEKLFF,TGTGCCACTACGTCTTGGGGTCGAAGTGAAAAACTGTTTTTT,.,.,TRBJ1-4,TRBV2